This TCR beta chain was retrieved from a study of blood T cell repertoires in COVID-19. The overall study: The United States, Italy and Spain supplied acute and convalescent COVID-19 samples. Sources were T cells, B-cell-depleted T cells, or PBMCs; the material itself was cDNA or gDNA.

Authors' processing steps: Quantification of nucleated cells was approximated via reference gene primer amplification. Produced via immunoSEQ multiplex PCR; TCRdb's table is partial and in-frame only. That table is the source of V, J and clone size, and D and trimming were worked out from the DNA. The sample contains about 120,000 clones, roughly 85% of which appear only once. This CDR3 comprises 12 residues. Trimming pared 8 bases from V and 6 bases from J, leaving 13 bases between. Germline CDR1 SGHVS, CDR2 FQNEAQ. This sequence was found in a man under 40 with acute or convalescent COVID-19. The sequenced sample consisted of peripheral blood. The chain uses TRBV7-8 and TRBJ1-2, with D possibly TRBD1 on 6 matching bases. Written as DNA, the CDR3 is TGTGCCAGCTTCACAGGGATGGATGGCTACACCTTC. Its protein product is CASFTGMDGYTF.